A single sample is the source of the 31 T cell receptor beta chains below, sequenced in a study of cytomegalovirus exposure and HLA in healthy donors. Amplification used 60 Vbeta primers and 13 Jbeta primers. Repertoires were generated with immunoSEQ multiplex PCR, while TCRdb's copy carries only in-frame clones and drops some. Of about 170,000 clones detected, 72% appear once; the ten largest clones hold 2% to 2.5%. Sequencing was carried out using PBMCs. These receptors were collected from a human donor in good health.

The V gene is TRBV6-5, the J gene TRBJ1-5, with 10 bases that match TRBD1. There are 16 residues in the CDR3. Germline-derived CDR1 and CDR2 are MNHEY and SVGAGI. V was pared by 2 bases and J by 7 bases, with 8 bases of the junction left unmatched. The CDR3 DNA reads TGTGCCAGCAGTTACACCCAGGGGACAGGGGACCAGCCCCAGCATTTT. Its protein is CASSYTQGTGDQPQHF.

This clone appeared once. The chain is built from TRBV29-1 and TRBJ1-1; a weak D match, TRBD1 (6 bases). CDR3 length: 13 amino acids. V lost 7 bases and J 8 bases, leaving 20 bases between the germline ends. Germline loops: CDR1 SQVTM, CDR2 ANQGSEA. CDR3 nucleotides: TGCAGCGCCCAAGGCCTCAGGGGAATCGAAGCTTTCTTT. It translates to CSAQGLRGIEAFF. Combining the CDR3 with reference TRBV29-1 and TRBJ1-1 gives the whole variable domain SAVISQKPSRDICQRGTSLTIQCQVDSQVTMMFWYRQQPGQSLTLIATANQGSEATYESGFVIDKFPISRPNLTFSTLTVSNMSPEDSSIYLCSAQGLRGIEAFFGQGTRLTVV.

The chain employs TRBV10-3 and TRBJ1-5; 8 nucleotides match TRBD1. This CDR3 comprises 15 residues. Germline V gene lookup returns CDR1 ENHRY and CDR2 SYGVKD. After removal of 0 bases from V and 5 bases from J, the junction contained 3 bases not matched to a gene. For the CDR3, the DNA is TGTGCCATCAGTGAGTCGACAGGGGCCGATCAGCCCCAGCATTTT. Its protein is CAISESTGADQPQHF.

The J gene is TRBJ2-4, the V gene TRBV27, with D tentatively TRBD1 (5 bases). V was pared by 5 bases and J by 9 bases, with 11 bases between. CDR1 and CDR2 (germline): MNHEY, SMNVEV (reference sequence). CDR3 length equals 12 residues. CDR3 protein: CASSRQYGIQYF. The CDR3 nucleotides are TGTGCCAGCAGTCGACAGTACGGCATTCAGTACTTC.

The J gene is TRBJ1-5, the V gene TRBV6-5; D gene uncertain. The CDR3 length is 13 residues. Germline CDR1 and CDR2: MNHEY and SVGAGI. Trimming took off 2 bases at V and 6 bases at J, with 8 bases between the two ends. In nucleotides, the CDR3 is TGTGCCAGCAGTTACCAGGTTTCTCAGCCCCAGCATTTT. This encodes CASSYQVSQPQHF.

This clone occurred a few times. V usage is TRBV9 and J usage is TRBJ1-1, with D perhaps matching TRBD1 (6 bases). Germline CDR1 and CDR2: SGDLS and YYNGEE. This CDR3 spans 16 amino acids. V lost 3 bases and J 1 base, leaving 16 bases between the germline ends. CDR3 DNA sequence: TGTGCCAGCAGCGGAAGGGCCGGGACATCGAACACTGAAGCTTTCTTT. It codes for CASSGRAGTSNTEAFF.

V is TRBV6-5 and J is TRBJ1-1; possibly TRBD1 for D (6 bases). CDR3 length equals 14 residues. Looked up from germline, CDR1 is MNHEY and CDR2 is SVGAGI. The germline V and J ends were trimmed by 2 bases and 5 bases, with 12 bases remaining between them. The chain's CDR3 is CASSYRGGATEAFF. CDR3 nucleotide sequence: TGTGCCAGCAGTTACAGAGGGGGGGCGACTGAAGCTTTCTTT.

V and J are TRBV4-1 and TRBJ1-2, with 10 nucleotides matching TRBD1. CDR3 size: 16 residues. Per germline, CDR1 MGHRA and CDR2 YSYEKL. Unmatched junction bases numbered 13, after V lost 4 bases and J lost 8 bases. CDR3 DNA sequence: TGCGCCAGCAGCCTTACAGCACCGACAGGGGGCGAAGGCTACACCTTC. Residues: CASSLTAPTGGEGYTF.

This chain uses TRBV9 with TRBJ2-1, with 12 positions matching TRBD2. This CDR3 spans 17 amino acids. V gave up 3 bases and J gave up 2 bases; unmatched junction bases: 6. CDR1 SGDLS and CDR2 YYNGEE come from the germline V gene. Written as DNA, the CDR3 is TGTGCCAGCAGCGACCACGGACTAGCGGGGACCTACAATGAGCAGTTCTTC. Translating gives CASSDHGLAGTYNEQFF.

The chain uses TRBV19 and TRBJ2-5, with a weak D call TRBD1 (6 bases). Between the trimmed V and J ends, which lost 3 bases and 1 base, there was a span of 9 bases. The CDR3 covers 14 residues. CDR1 LNHDA and CDR2 SQIVND come from the germline V gene (reference sequence). CDR3 protein: CASSIVRGQETQYF. The DNA for the CDR3 is TGTGCCAGTAGTATTGTCAGGGGCCAAGAGACCCAGTACTTC.

The V call is TRBV10-3, the J call TRBJ2-2; D may be TRBD2 (5 bases). The CDR3 contains 12 residues. Germline CDR1 is ENHRY and CDR2 is SYGVKD. Trimming pared 5 bases from V and 7 bases from J, leaving 8 bases between. CDR3 in amino acids: CAISLAIGELFF. CDR3 nucleotides: TGTGCCATCAGTTTAGCGATCGGGGAGCTGTTTTTT.

This clone was picked up a small number of times. This chain joins TRBV20-1 and TRBJ1-2; no reliable D call. The V end lost 7 bases, the J end lost 4 bases, and 10 bases lay between the germline ends. CDR1 and CDR2 (germline): DFQATT, SNEGSKA (reference sequence). The CDR3 has 11 residues. DNA for the CDR3: TGCAGTGTAGGACTTATCTATGGCTACACCTTC. It codes for CSVGLIYGYTF.

The chain joins TRBV15 to TRBJ1-5; a weak D match, TRBD1 (5 bases). Trimming took off 6 bases at V and 3 bases at J, with 18 bases between the two ends. The CDR3 extends over 16 amino acids. Germline V gene sequence: CDR1 LNHNV, CDR2 YYDKDF (reference sequence). CDR3 loop: CATSVAVRQNNQPQHF. CDR3 DNA: TGTGCCACCAGTGTGGCCGTCAGACAGAACAATCAGCCCCAGCATTTT.

The rearrangement joins TRBV2 to TRBJ1-6, with D possibly TRBD1 on 5 matching bases. The CDR3 has 14 residues. Trimming removed 3 bases from V and 10 bases from J, with 13 bases in between. CDR1 is SNHLY, CDR2 FYNNEI, per germline. The CDR3 DNA reads as TGTGCCAGCAGTGAGGAGGGGAGAAACTCACCCCTCCACTTT. This sequence encodes CASSEEGRNSPLHF.

This clone has a handful of counts. The chain carries TRBV5-4 and TRBJ2-5, with 14 bases lining up with TRBD2. The length of the CDR3 is 17 residues. V dropped 4 bases and J dropped 4; count of bases not matched to a gene: 9. Germline CDR1 and CDR2: SGHNT and YYREEE (reference sequence). CDR3 nucleotides: TGTGCCAGCAGCACGGGACTAGCGGGGGAAGAAGGAGAGACCCAGTACTTC. Translated: CASSTGLAGEEGETQYF.

The rearrangement uses TRBV29-1 and TRBJ1-1; D might be TRBD1 (6 bases). V was shortened by 6 bases and J by 3 bases, with 17 bases between the two germline ends. Germline V gene sequence: CDR1 SQVTM, CDR2 ANQGSEA. This CDR3 is built from 14 residues. The CDR3: CSVRGGRRDTEAFF. CDR3 DNA: TGCAGCGTACGGGGGGGGCGGAGGGACACTGAAGCTTTCTTT.

In its sample, this clone was seen once. The chain couples TRBV5-1 to TRBJ2-1; possible D gene TRBD2, 6 bases. This CDR3 is 15 amino acids long. CDR1 is SGHRS, CDR2 YFSETQ, per germline. With 1 base removed from V and 7 bases from J, the gap between germline ends came to 15 bases. CDR3 sequence (DNA): TGCGCCAGCAGCTTGTCTGCGGGGATTGCGAATGAGCAGTTCTTC. It codes for CASSLSAGIANEQFF.

This chain joins TRBV4-1 and TRBJ1-1, with D possibly being TRBD1 (5 bases). V lost 1 base, J lost 5 bases, and 14 bases lay in between. The CDR3 is made up of 15 amino acids. Germline V gene data show CDR1 as MGHRA and CDR2 as YSYEKL. CDR3: CASSQGGVLITEAFF. CDR3 nucleotides: TGCGCCAGCAGCCAAGGGGGGGTCTTAATAACTGAAGCTTTCTTT.

The rearrangement links TRBV6-5 to TRBJ1-1; D is unclear. The germline CDR1 and CDR2 sequences are MNHEY and SVGAGI. The V gene lost 2 bases and the J gene lost 7 bases, with 14 bases spanning the gap. The length of the CDR3 is 14 residues. The DNA for the CDR3 is TGTGCCAGCAGTTACGAGGGATCGCTTCGTGAAGCTTTCTTT. It is translated as CASSYEGSLREAFF.

V usage is TRBV7-9 and J usage is TRBJ1-1; D ambiguous. V shed 5 bases and J shed 1 base, with 17 bases lying between them. The CDR3 has 16 residues. Germline-derived CDR1 and CDR2 are SEHNR and FQNEAQ (reference sequence). CDR3 sequence (DNA): TGTGCCAGCAGCGGCCTAGGTCGGGTCCAGAACACTGAAGCTTTCTTT. It yields the protein CASSGLGRVQNTEAFF.

This chain joins TRBV28 and TRBJ2-2; tentatively, D is TRBD2 (5 bases). The CDR3 sequence is 16 residues long. Trimming left V 4 bases short and J 2 bases short, with 14 bases between. The V gene's germline CDR1 is MDHEN and CDR2 SYDVKM. The CDR3 region has the DNA TGTGCCAGCAGTTCCCCGGACTTCTCAAACACCGGGGAGCTGTTTTTT. This sequence encodes CASSSPDFSNTGELFF.

The chain has TRBV12-5 and TRBJ2-5, with D tentatively TRBD2 (6 bases). V was cut by 3 bases and J by 13 bases, with 15 bases left in between. The CDR3 covers 12 residues. From germline, CDR1 is LGHNT and CDR2 FRNRAP. The CDR3, as DNA: TGTGCTAGTGGTTTCGAACGCGGGGACGCGTACTTC. This translates into CASGFERGDAYF.

This clone appeared a single time. V and J are TRBV5-1 and TRBJ1-3; TRBD1 matches 7 bases. Germline V gene sequence: CDR1 SGHRS, CDR2 YFSETQ. J lost 0 bases, V lost 4 bases, and 7 bases had no gene match. CDR3 size: 16 residues. This CDR3 reads CASSPWDRNSGNTIYF. DNA for the CDR3: TGCGCCAGCAGCCCATGGGACAGAAACTCTGGAAACACCATATATTTT.

V usage is TRBV6-6 and J usage is TRBJ2-1; D unclear. This CDR3 spans 13 amino acids. Per germline, CDR1 MNHNY and CDR2 SVGAGI (reference sequence). The ends were cut back, 6 bases at V and 4 bases at J, with 10 bases in the middle. The CDR3 region is CASRSSQYNEQFF. The CDR3 bases are TGTGCCAGCAGGTCCTCGCAGTACAATGAGCAGTTCTTC.

This sequence joins TRBV5-1 and TRBJ2-7, with 9 nucleotides matching TRBD1. Trimming removed 4 bases from V and 3 bases from J; junction bases left unmatched: 5. The CDR3 totals 14 residues. The germline CDR1 and CDR2 sequences are SGHRS and YFSETQ. CDR3 protein: CASSPGQGFYEQYF. The CDR3 region has the DNA TGCGCCAGCAGCCCCGGACAGGGGTTCTACGAGCAGTACTTC.

The chain joins TRBV13 to TRBJ2-7; a possible D gene is TRBD1 (6 bases). With 5 bases removed from V and 3 bases from J, the gap between germline ends came to 11 bases. Germline lookup yields CDR1 PRHDT and CDR2 FYEKMQ (reference sequence). The CDR3 has 13 amino acids. The chain's CDR3 is CASSLADSYEQYF. DNA of the CDR3: TGTGCCAGCAGCCTGGCGGACAGCTACGAGCAGTACTTC. The full variable domain, its missing parts supplied by reference TRBV13 and TRBJ2-7, is AAGVIQSPRHLIKEKRETATLKCYPIPRHDTVYWYQQGPGQDPQFLISFYEKMQSDKGSIPDRFSAQQFSDYHSELNMSSLELGDSALYFCASSLADSYEQYFGPGTRLTVT.

In this sample, this clone turned up a few times. The rearrangement joins TRBV6-5 to TRBJ1-6; TRBD1 is a possible D gene (6 bases). The CDR3 length is 14 residues. Trimming stripped 8 bases from V and 0 bases from J, with 8 bases between. CDR1 and CDR2 from the germline V gene are MNHEY and SVGAGI. The CDR3 region is CASGQSSYNSPLHF. The CDR3, as DNA: TGTGCCAGCGGACAGAGCTCCTATAATTCACCCCTCCACTTT.

The chain joins TRBV25-1 to TRBJ2-1; maybe TRBD2 (6 bases). Germline CDR1 and CDR2: MGHDK and SYGVNS. The CDR3 is 15 residues long. V was pared by 0 bases and J by 0 bases, with 6 bases between. The CDR3 loop is CASSEYGGSYNEQFF. The CDR3 DNA sequence: TGTGCCAGCAGTGAATACGGGGGCTCCTACAATGAGCAGTTCTTC.

This clone was seen once. This sequence joins TRBV9 and TRBJ1-5, with unresolved D. The CDR3 totals 14 residues. Germline CDR1 and CDR2: SGDLS and YYNGEE. V dropped 3 bases and J dropped 1 base, with 8 bases sitting between them. CDR3: CASSGHQSNQPQHF. CDR3 sequence (DNA): TGTGCCAGCAGCGGGCACCAAAGCAATCAGCCCCAGCATTTT.

The chain recombines TRBV30 with TRBJ2-7; TRBD1 matches 8 bases. V lost 2 bases, J lost 6 bases, and 9 bases stayed unmatched. Germline CDR1 reads GTSNPN; CDR2 reads SVGIG (reference sequence). The CDR3 totals 14 residues. Here the CDR3 DNA reads TGTGCCTGGAGTCGACAAGGCAGGGGGCGCGAGCAGTACTTC. Its protein is CAWSRQGRGREQYF.

This chain uses TRBV18 with TRBJ1-1, with D tentatively TRBD1 (5 bases). CDR1 is KGHSH, CDR2 LQKENI, per germline. Trimming removed 6 bases from V and 4 bases from J, with 15 bases in between. CDR3 length: 14 amino acids. CDR3 coding DNA: TGTGCCAGCTCCCCGGGAGGGGCCAGCACTGAAGCTTTCTTT. Its translation is CASSPGGASTEAFF.